These T cell receptor beta chains were read from a single sample in a study of beta chain features in type 1 diabetes. Method: immunoSEQ multiplex PCR; TCRdb's copy keeps in-frame clones and lacks some. The sample consists of 240,000 or so clones, about 25% of them appearing once. Sequenced: central memory CD4+ T cells from blood. The receptors originated from a man aged 30 to 39 in good health. The CDR3 runs from the conserved cysteine through the conserved F or W.

J gene	V gene	CDR3 length	CDR3 protein
TRBJ2-4	TRBV4-3	15	CASSLEGQGKNIQYF
TRBJ1-5	TRBV6-1	13	CASSEVLPQPQHF
TRBJ2-5	TRBV4-1	14	CASSQGQGGETQYF
TRBJ1-5	TRBV7-9	13	CASSFRGGGEQHF
TRBJ2-5	TRBV27	13	CASSPRLGETQYF
TRBJ1-1	TRBV9	15	CASSVVPGVNTEAFF
TRBJ1-1	TRBV11-3	13	CASSLGQATEAFF
TRBJ2-5	TRBV7-2	14	CASSRGLAGETQYF
TRBJ2-7	TRBV7-8	14	CASSPSERAYEQYF
TRBJ1-5	TRBV5-1	14	CASSATGSNQPQHF
TRBJ1-2	TRBV30	14	CAWRRSGEGYGYTF
TRBJ2-7	TRBV7-6	13	CASSPRGPYEQYF
TRBJ2-3	TRBV7-9	16	CASSSRTATSTDTQYF
TRBJ1-6	TRBV5-1	15	CASSPEGTGNSPLHF
TRBJ2-3	TRBV9	15	CASSVGRPSTDTQYF
TRBJ2-1	TRBV4-1	16	CASSQDRGGSYNEQFF
TRBJ2-7	TRBV18	14	CASSPLVGSYEQYF
TRBJ1-2	TRBV30	14	CAWRIAAGSGGYTF
TRBJ2-3	TRBV28	15	CASSYQKGSTDTQYF
TRBJ2-3	TRBV28	16	CASSFSVAGATDTQYF
TRBJ2-2	TRBV10-3	14	CAISEWHNTGELFF
TRBJ2-3	TRBV5-1	16	CASSVGTSLSTDTQYF
TRBJ2-7	TRBV5-1	15	CASSLGGSAAYEQYF
TRBJ2-1	TRBV30	16	CAWNPLGPRPYNEQFF
TRBJ1-3	TRBV18	15	CASSPDRNSGNTIYF
TRBJ1-2	TRBV11-2	12	CASSLEQAGYTF
TRBJ2-3	TRBV30	12	CAWSVSQDTQYF
TRBJ2-5	TRBV7-9	14	CASSFPAGVETQYF
TRBJ2-4	TRBV4-3	16	CASSQDPGLAKNIQYF
TRBJ2-1	TRBV5-1	14	CASSNGLEFNEQFF
TRBJ2-1	TRBV28	14	CASRLAGGSNEQFF
TRBJ2-1	TRBV7-2	13	CASSVSYRVEQFF
TRBJ2-3	TRBV5-4	14	CASSRSGGTDTQYF
TRBJ2-3	TRBV18	15	CASSPKGGSTDTQYF
TRBJ1-2	TRBV6-1	13	CASSESGNYGYTF
TRBJ2-7	TRBV7-2	13	CASSRDGSYEQYF
TRBJ1-5	TRBV9	15	CASSVGEGTNQPQHF
TRBJ2-7	TRBV18	14	CASSAGTGAYEQYF
TRBJ1-6	TRBV25-1	14	CASSSRANNSPLHF
TRBJ1-6	TRBV30	13	CAWTPGGRSPLHF
TRBJ2-1	TRBV7-9	13	CASSLAARGEQFF
TRBJ1-1	TRBV29-1	13	CSVRRQANTEAFF
TRBJ2-1	TRBV5-4	15	CASSPVRQGNNEQFF
TRBJ2-7	TRBV28	14	CASSTPAPAYEQYF
TRBJ2-6	TRBV7-2	19	CASSLGVTGWASGANVLTF
TRBJ2-7	TRBV5-1	17	CASSLSLKSGRDNEQYF
TRBJ1-2	TRBV30	13	CAWSEQSYYGYTF
TRBJ2-5	TRBV5-4	15	CASSFTSGRGETQYF
TRBJ1-6	TRBV30	16	CAWSVVWDRGDSPLHF
TRBJ2-1	TRBV5-4	16	CASSLAGTGLMIGQFF
TRBJ1-3	TRBV29-1	13	CSVTQGSGNTIYF
TRBJ2-6	TRBV2	15	CASSEVQAGANVLTF
TRBJ2-5	TRBV30	13	CAGTGAYQETQYF